A single sample is the source of the 31 T cell receptor beta chains below, sequenced in a study of blood T cell repertoires in COVID-19. The repertoire was sequenced with immunoSEQ multiplex PCR; TCRdb's copy has only in-frame clones and lacks some. The sample contains approximately 670,000 clones, over 80% of which appear only once. Sequenced input: peripheral blood. The receptors were gathered from a woman between 18 and 30 years old with acute or convalescent COVID-19.

The chain joins TRBV10-1 to TRBJ1-3; 9 nucleotides match TRBD1. Germline V gene sequence: CDR1 WNHNN, CDR2 SYGVQD (reference sequence). The CDR3 length is 15 residues. V lost 6 bases and J lost 0; bases outside the gene matches: 3. CDR3 nucleotides: TGCGCCAGCAGCCGGGACAGGGTCTCTGGAAACACCATATATTTT. This translates into CASSRDRVSGNTIYF.

The J gene is TRBJ2-7, the V gene TRBV5-1; 7 bases are shared with TRBD2. The V segment lost 6 bases and the J segment 5 bases; nucleotides outside the gene matches: 11. Per germline, CDR1 SGHRS and CDR2 YFSETQ. This CDR3 region has 14 residues. The CDR3 loop reads CASNPQAGRDEQYF. The CDR3 DNA reads TGCGCCAGCAATCCCCAAGCGGGACGCGACGAGCAGTACTTC.

This chain connects TRBV12-3 or TRBV12-4 to TRBJ2-1; D may be TRBD1 (5 bases). There are 13 residues in the CDR3. Trimming stripped 2 bases from V and 9 bases from J, with 11 bases between. The CDR3 region is CASSLKGSSEQFF. In nucleotides, the CDR3 is TGTGCCAGCAGTTTAAAGGGGTCGAGTGAGCAGTTCTTC.

The V call is TRBV2, the J call TRBJ2-6; the match to TRBD2 covers 10 bases. The CDR3 is 18 residues long. With 6 bases clipped from V and 4 bases from J, the junction kept 12 bases outside the gene matches. Germline V lookup: CDR1 SNHLY, CDR2 FYNNEI. This CDR3 reads CASSSPSGGALGANVLTF. CDR3 DNA: TGTGCCAGCAGCTCCCCCAGCGGGGGGGCATTGGGGGCCAACGTCCTGACTTTC.

The rearrangement joins TRBV18 to TRBJ1-2; possible D gene TRBD1, 6 bases. The V gene lost 2 bases and the J gene lost 4 bases, with 20 bases spanning the gap. Germline V gene sequence: CDR1 KGHSH, CDR2 LQKENI. CDR3 length equals 17 residues. The CDR3 DNA reads TGTGCCAGCTCACCAGGCCGGGCCAGGGGAGAAGGCTATGGCTACACCTTC. This translates into CASSPGRARGEGYGYTF.

The rearrangement links TRBV18 to TRBJ2-1; D perhaps matches TRBD1 (6 bases). The CDR3 is made up of 16 amino acids. Trimming cost V 0 bases and J 3 bases, with 12 bases left between them. Germline lookup yields CDR1 KGHSH and CDR2 LQKENI. The DNA for the CDR3 is TGTGCCAGCTCACCACCAACAGGGTACAACTACAATGAGCAGTTCTTC. It yields the protein CASSPPTGYNYNEQFF.

The CDR3 reads CAISEWGQGNEKLFF. In DNA, the CDR3 is TGTGCCATCAGTGAGTGGGGACAGGGGAATGAAAAACTGTTTTTT. This chain joins TRBV10-3 and TRBJ1-4, with 10 nucleotides matching TRBD1. After removal of 1 base from V and 5 bases from J, the junction contained 1 base not matched to a gene. Germline V gene data show CDR1 as ENHRY and CDR2 as SYGVKD. The CDR3 contains 15 residues.

This clone was observed once. The rearrangement links TRBV10-2 to TRBJ1-1; D not resolved. V was shortened by 8 bases and J by 1 base, with 17 bases between the two germline ends. Looked up from germline, CDR1 is WSHSY and CDR2 is SAAADI. The CDR3 extends over 15 amino acids. DNA for the CDR3: TGCGCCAGCGCCGCTCTCCGAGAGGGGAACACTGAAGCTTTCTTT. Amino acid sequence: CASAALREGNTEAFF.

This clone occurred a few times. The chain has TRBV7-9 and TRBJ2-1, with 9 bases aligning to TRBD1. The CDR3 totals 12 residues. The V gene end was trimmed by 5 bases and the J gene end by 15 bases; junction bases not matched to a gene: 8. Germline V gene sequence: CDR1 SEHNR, CDR2 FQNEAQ (reference sequence). The CDR3 DNA reads TGTGCCAGCAGCCTTTGGACAGGGGAGTCGTTCTTC. Translation: CASSLWTGESFF.

This CDR3 is CASSFGSEGSGELFF. The CDR3 DNA is TGTGCCAGCAGCTTCGGGAGCGAAGGGTCCGGGGAGCTGTTTTTT. This chain links TRBV6-2 or TRBV6-3 with TRBJ2-2, with a tentative D call TRBD2 (6 bases). The CDR3 loop spans 15 amino acids. Germline-derived CDR1 and CDR2 are MNHEY and SVGEGT. Deletions cut 6 bases from V and 6 bases from J, with 17 bases between.

This chain links TRBV5-6 with TRBJ1-4; no definite D call. CDR1 is SGHDT and CDR2 is YYEEEE in the germline V gene. V lost 3 bases to trimming and J lost 6 bases, with 12 bases between them. The length of the CDR3 is 14 residues. The CDR3 coding sequence is TGTGCCAGCAGCTCGAGAGAAATTGATGAAAAACTGTTTTTT. This gives the protein CASSSREIDEKLFF.

J is TRBJ1-1 and V is TRBV19, with D unresolved. V was trimmed by 5 bases and J by 3 bases, leaving 13 bases between them. CDR3 size: 14 residues. The germline V gene has CDR1 LNHDA and CDR2 SQIVND (reference sequence). CDR3 bases: TGTGCCAGTAGTTGGCGGGCTGGGGACACTGAAGCTTTCTTT. Translating it yields CASSWRAGDTEAFF.

This chain uses TRBV19 with TRBJ2-5; 9 bases line up with TRBD1. Per the germline V gene, CDR1 is LNHDA and CDR2 is SQIVND (reference sequence). The CDR3 runs to 14 residues. With 8 bases clipped from V and 5 bases from J, the junction kept 9 bases outside the gene matches. The CDR3 nucleotides are TGTGCCAGTGCGGACAGGGGATTCGGGGAGACCCAGTACTTC. It translates to CASADRGFGETQYF.

The chain combines TRBV7-2 with TRBJ1-1; possibly TRBD1 for D (5 bases). Germline CDR1 is SGHTA and CDR2 is FQGNSA. V was pared by 5 bases and J by 1 base, with 26 bases between. The CDR3 has 19 residues. Here the CDR3 DNA reads TGTGCCAGCAGCCGGTATGTCGCCCTCGGGGGAGGGCCGAACACTGAAGCTTTCTTT. This encodes CASSRYVALGGGPNTEAFF.

To note about this clone: This specimen includes other DNA sequences encoding the same CDR3. The V gene is TRBV19, the J gene TRBJ1-2, with 10 bases identical to TRBD1. CDR3 size: 12 residues. From germline, CDR1 is LNHDA and CDR2 SQIVND (reference sequence). Germline trimming cut 7 bases from V and 7 bases from J; bases unmatched to any gene: 3. The CDR3 is CASTRTGGGYTF. As DNA, the CDR3 is TGTGCCAGTACGCGGACAGGGGGTGGCTACACCTTC.

This clone was observed a single time. CDR3 region: CASSKGLLGTGWGEYGYTF. The DNA for the CDR3 is TGTGCCAGCAGCAAAGGTCTCCTAGGGACAGGGTGGGGAGAATATGGCTACACCTTC. This chain uses TRBV21-1 with TRBJ1-2; TRBD1 is the table's D call and was not checked against the DNA. TRBV21-1 constitutes a pseudogene. The CDR3 consists of 19 residues.

In this sample, this clone turned up once. The chain has TRBV3-1 (or the pseudogene TRBV3-2) and TRBJ2-5, with 11 bases fitting TRBD2. CDR1 and CDR2 (germline): LGHDT, YNNKEL (reference sequence). The V segment lost 2 bases and the J segment 10 bases; nucleotides outside the gene matches: 12. This CDR3 contains 16 residues. The DNA of the CDR3 is TGTGCCAGCAGCCAACTAGCGGGGGGCCCGCAGAGGAGCCAGTACTTC. Translation gives CASSQLAGGPQRSQYF.

The V and J genes are TRBV7-9 and TRBJ1-2; TRBD1 is a possible D gene (5 bases). V shed 5 bases and J shed 2 bases, with 15 bases lying between them. CDR1 and CDR2 (germline): SEHNR, FQNEAQ (reference sequence). The CDR3 runs to 15 residues. In DNA, the CDR3 is TGTGCCAGCAGCCCATACAGCAGGGTAAACTATGGCTACACCTTC. Protein product: CASSPYSRVNYGYTF.

The chain joins TRBV27 to TRBJ1-1; D not resolved. The V gene's germline CDR1 is MNHEY and CDR2 SMNVEV (reference sequence). CDR3 length: 15 residues. Trimming stripped 6 bases from V and 4 bases from J, with 18 bases between. The DNA of the CDR3 is TGTGCCAGCAGCTTGACCTTTTCCTGGAGCACTGAAGCTTTCTTT. Translation: CASSLTFSWSTEAFF.

V is TRBV12-3 or TRBV12-4 and J is TRBJ1-4; D perhaps matches TRBD1 (5 bases). Trimming removed 4 bases from V and 7 bases from J, with 10 bases in between. The CDR3 contains 13 residues. The CDR3, as DNA: TGTGCCAGCAGTTCGAGGGGAGGTGAAAAACTGTTTTTT. Translated: CASSSRGGEKLFF.

The J gene is TRBJ2-5, the V gene TRBV5-4, with 9 bases fitting TRBD1. Germline V gene data show CDR1 as SGHNT and CDR2 as YYREEE (reference sequence). The CDR3 runs to 18 residues. V shed 0 bases and J 7 bases; nucleotides not matched to a gene: 16. CDR3 sequence: CASSLAQLYRGHYGTQYF. CDR3 bases: TGTGCCAGCAGCTTGGCCCAATTGTACAGGGGGCATTACGGGACCCAGTACTTC. The full variable domain, completed using reference TRBV5-4 and TRBJ2-5, is ETGVTQSPTHLIKTRGQQVTLRCSSQSGHNTVSWYQQALGQGPQFIFQYYREEENGRGNFPPRFSGLQFPNYSSELNVNALELDDSALYLCASSLAQLYRGHYGTQYFGPGTRLLVL.

The CDR3 sequence is CASSLAAGQGLETQYF. The CDR3 bases are TGTGCCAGCAGCTTGGCGGCGGGCCAGGGGTTAGAGACCCAGTACTTC. The rearrangement uses TRBV5-4 and TRBJ2-5; perhaps TRBD1 as D (6 bases). V lost 0 bases and J 4 bases, leaving 16 bases between the germline ends. This CDR3 is 16 amino acids long. The germline gives CDR1 SGHNT, CDR2 YYREEE (reference sequence). Full variable domain (outside the CDR3, taken from reference TRBV5-4 and TRBJ2-5): ETGVTQSPTHLIKTRGQQVTLRCSSQSGHNTVSWYQQALGQGPQFIFQYYREEENGRGNFPPRFSGLQFPNYSSELNVNALELDDSALYLCASSLAAGQGLETQYFGPGTRLLVL.

This clone appeared a single time. The gene calls are TRBV24-1 and TRBJ2-5, with D possibly matching TRBD1 (5 bases). Trimming left V 0 bases short and J 5 bases short, with 12 bases between. Germline-derived CDR1 and CDR2 are KGHDR and SFDVKD. The CDR3 consists of 15 residues. The CDR3 loop reads CATSDLSSGSETQYF. The CDR3 DNA reads TGTGCCACCAGTGATTTGAGTTCAGGGTCGGAGACCCAGTACTTC.

The genes are TRBV27 and TRBJ2-1, with D tentatively TRBD2 (5 bases). From germline, CDR1 is MNHEY and CDR2 SMNVEV (reference sequence). Trimming removed 11 bases from V and 0 bases from J, with 14 bases in between. This CDR3 has 14 amino acids. The CDR3 is CAAEGLSSYNEQFF. The CDR3 DNA reads as TGTGCCGCAGAAGGACTCAGCTCCTACAATGAGCAGTTCTTC.

The V call is TRBV5-4, the J call TRBJ1-1, with a possible D match to TRBD1 (5 bases). Germline loops: CDR1 SGHNT, CDR2 YYREEE (reference sequence). This CDR3 is built from 12 residues. V dropped 4 bases and J dropped 3 bases, with 7 bases sitting between them. The CDR3 loop is CASSKGYTEAFF. Here the CDR3 DNA reads TGTGCCAGCAGCAAGGGGTACACTGAAGCTTTCTTT.

The rearrangement uses TRBV7-2 and TRBJ2-1; D perhaps matches TRBD2 (5 bases). The CDR3 runs 15 residues. The germline V gene encodes CDR1 SGHTA and CDR2 FQGNSA. V lost 5 bases and J 4 bases, leaving 15 bases between the germline ends. CDR3 sequence reads: CASSPTTTGYNEQFF. In nucleotides, the CDR3 is TGTGCCAGCAGCCCTACCACCACGGGGTACAATGAGCAGTTCTTC.

J is TRBJ2-7 and V is TRBV7-9; 8 nucleotides match TRBD1. The CDR3 is 16 residues long. Germline CDR1 is SEHNR and CDR2 is FQNEAQ (reference sequence). Trimming took 6 bases from V and 1 from J; bases not matched to a gene: 11. The CDR3 DNA sequence: TGTGCCAGCAGTGGGAATACAGGGGGTCGATCCTACGAGCAGTACTTC. Amino acids: CASSGNTGGRSYEQYF.

On this clone itself: At the DNA level, this CDR3 is encoded by other sequences in the same sample as well. The rearrangement uses TRBV5-1 and TRBJ1-1; D uncertain. Looked up from germline, CDR1 is SGHRS and CDR2 is YFSETQ. Trimming pared 4 bases from V and 3 bases from J, leaving 7 bases between. The CDR3 is 12 amino acids. Here the CDR3 reads CASSPSDTEAFF. The CDR3 coding sequence is TGCGCCAGCAGCCCCTCCGACACTGAAGCTTTCTTT.

The V call is TRBV19, the J call TRBJ1-2, with 7 bases matching TRBD1. The CDR3 loop spans 14 amino acids. Germline V gene sequence: CDR1 LNHDA, CDR2 SQIVND (reference sequence). Trimming took 9 bases from V and 0 from J; bases not matched to a gene: 7. The CDR3 DNA reads as TGTGCCAGCAGGGGGGCGCCGGCTAACTATGGCTACACCTTC. It is translated as CASRGAPANYGYTF.

V usage is TRBV19 and J usage is TRBJ1-5; no clear D. Germline values: CDR1 LNHDA, CDR2 SQIVND (reference sequence). The CDR3 spans 13 residues. V lost 6 bases and J 7 bases, leaving 13 bases between the germline ends. In DNA form, the CDR3 reads TGTGCCAGTAGAAAGAGGGTTGGGCAGCCCCAGCATTTT. It codes for CASRKRVGQPQHF.

The J gene is TRBJ2-2, the V gene TRBV7-3, with TRBD1 identical over 7 bases. This CDR3 region has 16 residues. V lost 4 bases and J lost 0; bases outside the gene matches: 5. In germline, CDR1 is SGHTA, CDR2 FQGTGA. CDR3 protein: CASSYQGGTNTGELFF. The CDR3 region has the DNA TGTGCCAGCAGCTACCAAGGGGGCACGAACACCGGGGAGCTGTTTTTT. Based on the CDR3 plus reference TRBV7-3 and TRBJ2-2, the full variable domain is GAGVSQTPSNKVTEKGKYVELRCDPISGHTALYWYRQSLGQGPEFLIYFQGTGAADDSGLPNDRFFAVRPEGSVSTLKIQRTERGDSAVYLCASSYQGGTNTGELFFGEGSRLTVL.